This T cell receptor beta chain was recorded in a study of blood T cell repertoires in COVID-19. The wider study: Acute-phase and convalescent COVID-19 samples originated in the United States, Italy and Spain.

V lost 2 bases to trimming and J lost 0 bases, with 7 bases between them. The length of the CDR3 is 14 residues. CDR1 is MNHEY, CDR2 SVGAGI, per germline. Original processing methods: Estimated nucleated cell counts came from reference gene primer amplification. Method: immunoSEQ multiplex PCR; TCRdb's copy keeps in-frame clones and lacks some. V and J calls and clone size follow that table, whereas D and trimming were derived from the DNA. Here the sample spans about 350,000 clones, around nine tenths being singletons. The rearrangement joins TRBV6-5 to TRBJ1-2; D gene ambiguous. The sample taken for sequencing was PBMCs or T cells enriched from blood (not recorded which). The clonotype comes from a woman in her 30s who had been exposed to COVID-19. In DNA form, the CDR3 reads TGTGCCAGCAGTTACACCACGGCTAACTATGGCTACACCTTC. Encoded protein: CASSYTTANYGYTF.